This T cell receptor beta chain was observed in a study of spatial heterogeneity in lung cancer. Turning to the study itself: Sequenced follow-up PBMC samples came a median of about 23 months after resection, where available.

Trimming removed 4 bases at V and 0 bases at J, with 13 bases between. The CDR3 length is 16 residues. Germline V gene sequence: CDR1 SQVTM, CDR2 ANQGSEA. Many counts were recorded for this clonotype. TCRdb recomputed calls from the 5' RACE reads with MiXCR, one row per CDR3 protein. The sample has 110,000 or so distinct CDR3 sequences, roughly 10% seen once. Specified time point: blood at routine non-recurrence follow-up after resection. The input material, whole RNA from tumor, nontumor lung or frozen PBMC, was sequenced unsorted. The sample here was PBMCs, taken at follow-up. The sequence was collected from a female donor with early-stage non-small cell lung cancer. The rearrangement joins TRBV29-1 to TRBJ2-6; D is perhaps TRBD1 (5 bases). CDR3 in amino acids: CSVVLFQGSGANVLTF. The CDR3 nucleotides read TGCAGCGTTGTATTGTTCCAGGGCTCTGGGGCCAACGTCCTGACTTTC.